These 4 T cell receptor beta chains came from one sample sequenced in a study of metastatic and nonmetastatic thyroid tumors. Thyroid surgery had not been preceded by any treatment in any patient. TCRdb ran MiXCR on the PCR reads. The repertoire includes 25,000 to 35,000 clones, roughly 25% of them detected once, and more than 12% sits in the top ten. The sequenced sample was blood. Receptors originate from a female donor with papillary thyroid cancer or a benign thyroid nodule (not recorded which). Some clones in this sample may be carry-over from other donors' samples.

The chain recombines TRBV6-1 with TRBJ1-1, with unresolved D. The CDR3 has 12 residues. CDR1 is MNHNS, CDR2 SASEGT, per germline. Trimming took off 7 bases at V and 6 bases at J, with 12 bases between the two ends. In DNA, the CDR3 is TGTGCCAGCACGGGGTTTCCGTCTGAAGCTTTCTTT. Its protein is CASTGFPSEAFF.

The rearrangement uses TRBV5-1 and TRBJ2-5; D is possibly TRBD1 (6 bases). From germline, CDR1 is SGHRS and CDR2 YFSETQ. The CDR3 extends over 15 amino acids. The V gene lost 0 bases and the J gene lost 4 bases, with 13 bases spanning the gap. For the CDR3, the DNA is TGCGCCAGCAGCTTGGCAGGGGATATTAGAGAGACCCAGTACTTC. Translation: CASSLAGDIRETQYF.

V and J are TRBV6-2 or TRBV6-3 and TRBJ2-3; perhaps TRBD1 as D (5 bases). The CDR3 sequence is 14 residues long. Germline CDR1 is MNHEY and CDR2 is SVGEGT. V was clipped by 2 bases and J by 11 bases, with 17 bases between them. CDR3 loop: CASSYQGAYNEQYF. CDR3 in DNA: TGTGCCAGCAGTTACCAGGGCGCCTACAATGAGCAGTATTTT.

This clone was seen many times. The rearrangement uses TRBV11-2 and TRBJ2-5; 7 nucleotides align to TRBD2. Germline loops: CDR1 SGHAT, CDR2 FQNNGV. V dropped 2 bases and J dropped 4; count of bases not matched to a gene: 7. The CDR3 totals 15 residues. The chain's CDR3 is CASSLSGAWGETQYF. DNA of the CDR3: TGTGCCAGCAGCTTAAGCGGGGCCTGGGGAGAGACCCAGTACTTC.